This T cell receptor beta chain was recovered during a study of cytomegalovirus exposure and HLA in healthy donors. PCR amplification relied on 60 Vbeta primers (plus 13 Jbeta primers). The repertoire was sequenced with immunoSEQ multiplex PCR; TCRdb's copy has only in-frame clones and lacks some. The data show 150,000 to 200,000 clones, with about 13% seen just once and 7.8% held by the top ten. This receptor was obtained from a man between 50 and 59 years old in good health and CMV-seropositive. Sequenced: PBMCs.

The CDR3 bases are TGTGCCAGCAGGTATCTGGGAGGGTCCAACTATGGCTACACCTTC. As protein: CASRYLGGSNYGYTF. The V call is TRBV2, the J call TRBJ1-2; no firm D call. The V end lost 6 bases, the J end lost 2 bases, and 16 bases lay between the germline ends. The CDR3 is made up of 15 amino acids. The V gene's germline CDR1 is SNHLY and CDR2 FYNNEI. The full variable domain, in which reference TRBV2 and TRBJ1-2 provide the parts outside the CDR3, is EPEVTQTPSHQVTQMGQEVILRCVPISNHLYFYWYRQILGQKVEFLVSFYNNEISEKSEIFDDQFSVERPDGSNFTLKIRSTKLEDSAMYFCASRYLGGSNYGYTFGSGTRLTVV.